The T cell receptor beta chain described here comes from a study of vaccination and CD4 T cells after COVID-19. Whole-study context: The authors exposed cells to overlapping spike peptides derived from SARS-CoV-2, HCoV-NL63, HCoV-OC43 and HCoV-229E. No peptide, an HIV-1 Nef pool, or a CEFX pool was what each control culture received.

The treatment was: approximately 9-day PBMC culture with coronavirus spike peptide pools or control peptides (ViraFEST assay). The culture of around 2 million PBMCs per well included 8.5 to 10 IU/ml IL-2 and roughly 10 ug/ml peptide pools. This clonotype was detected only a few times. Its antigen is unknown. The Oncomine TCR Beta short-read assay sequenced DNA from cultured CD4+ T cells. One entry per CDR3 protein results from TCRdb running MiXCR on the PCR reads. Counted here are about 13,000 distinct CDR3 sequences, roughly 27% occurring once; the ten biggest clones make up under 20%. The CDR3 length is 16 residues. CDR1 and CDR2 from the germline V gene are MNHEY and SMNVEV (reference sequence). Trimming removed 6 bases from V and 4 bases from J; junction bases left unmatched: 12.

This specimen consisted of CD4+ T cells from blood, cultured in vitro, obtained before SARS-CoV-2 vaccination. The clonotype was recovered from a human donor who received a COVID-19 vaccine. The rearrangement joins TRBV27 to TRBJ2-1; 7 bases match TRBD1. CDR3 bases: TGTGCCAGCAGCATGAGAGCCGGGACAGCATACAATGAGCAGTTCTTC. Amino acid sequence: CASSMRAGTAYNEQFF.